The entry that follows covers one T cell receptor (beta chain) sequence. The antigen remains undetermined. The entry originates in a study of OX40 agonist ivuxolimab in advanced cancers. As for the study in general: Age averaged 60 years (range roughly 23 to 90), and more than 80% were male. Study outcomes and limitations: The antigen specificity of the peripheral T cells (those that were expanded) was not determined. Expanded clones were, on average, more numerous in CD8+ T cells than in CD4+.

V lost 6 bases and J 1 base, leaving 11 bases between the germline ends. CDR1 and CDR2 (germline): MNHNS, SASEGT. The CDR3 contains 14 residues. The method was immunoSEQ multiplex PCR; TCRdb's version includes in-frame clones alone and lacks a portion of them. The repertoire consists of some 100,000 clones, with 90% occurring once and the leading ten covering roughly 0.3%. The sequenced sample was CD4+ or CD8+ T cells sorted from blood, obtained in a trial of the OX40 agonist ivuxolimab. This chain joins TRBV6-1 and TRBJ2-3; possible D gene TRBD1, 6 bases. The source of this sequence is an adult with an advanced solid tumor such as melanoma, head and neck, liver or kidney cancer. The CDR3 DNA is TGTGCCAGCAGGGCAGGGGCGGGCACAGATACGCAGTATTTT. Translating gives CASRAGAGTDTQYF.